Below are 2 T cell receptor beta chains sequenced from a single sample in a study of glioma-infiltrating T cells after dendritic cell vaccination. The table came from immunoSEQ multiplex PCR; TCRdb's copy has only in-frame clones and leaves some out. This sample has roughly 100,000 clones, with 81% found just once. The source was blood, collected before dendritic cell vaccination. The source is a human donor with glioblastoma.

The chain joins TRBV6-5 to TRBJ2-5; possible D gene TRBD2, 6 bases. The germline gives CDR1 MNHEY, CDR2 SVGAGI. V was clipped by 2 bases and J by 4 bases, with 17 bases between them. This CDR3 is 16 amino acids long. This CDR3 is CASSYNRRGRGETQYF. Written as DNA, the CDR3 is TGTGCCAGCAGTTACAACAGACGGGGGAGAGGAGAGACCCAGTACTTC.

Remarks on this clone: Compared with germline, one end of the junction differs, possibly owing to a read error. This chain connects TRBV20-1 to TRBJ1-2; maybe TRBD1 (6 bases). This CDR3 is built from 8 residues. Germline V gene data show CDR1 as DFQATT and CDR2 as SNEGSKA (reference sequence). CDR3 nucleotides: TGCAGTGCTGGGAGACAGGACTTC. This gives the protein CSAGRQDF.